The source of this TCR beta chain is a study of blood T cell repertoires in COVID-19. Across the study: T cells, B-cell-depleted T cells, or PBMCs supplied cDNA or gDNA.

Methods used by the authors: Reference gene primer amplification gave nucleated cell count estimates. The data were produced by immunoSEQ multiplex PCR, yet TCRdb's version contains in-frame clones alone and is incomplete. The V and J calls and clone size are taken from that table; D and trimming were inferred from the DNA. The data hold a few hundred thousand clones, with 70% to 90% observed a single time. This clone has only one observation. Sequencing input: PBMCs or T cells enriched from blood (not recorded which). This clonotype was sampled from a man aged 25 to 40 who had recovered from COVID-19.

The CDR3 spells CATSSTGGADTDTQYF. The CDR3 region has the DNA TGTGCCACCAGTTCAACAGGGGGCGCGGATACAGATACGCAGTATTTT. This chain uses TRBV24-1 with TRBJ2-3, with TRBD1 identical over 9 bases. This CDR3 is built from 16 residues. The V and J ends lost 6 bases and 3 bases, in that order; junction bases with no gene match: 9. Germline loops: CDR1 KGHDR, CDR2 SFDVKD.